The rows below give T cell receptor beta chains drawn from one sample of a study of cytomegalovirus exposure and HLA in healthy donors. Clones were read by immunoSEQ multiplex PCR, and TCRdb kept only the in-frame ones, dropping some. The sample consists of around 100,000 clones, about 70% of them appearing once. The sequenced sample was PBMCs. The receptors come from a man under 40 in good health and CMV-seropositive. The CDR3 runs from the conserved cysteine through the conserved F or W. The order of the fields is D gene, V gene, J gene, clone size, CDR3 protein, CDR3 DNA. A D gene is named only where the DNA matches it firmly. Only some rows state a clone size, as once, few, many or a class for expanded clones.

>TRBD1|TRBV5-5|TRBJ1-1|many
CASSLEGQGFSAEAFF
TGTGCCAGCAGCTTGGAGGGACAGGGGTTCTCGGCTGAAGCTTTCTTT
>TRBD1|TRBV7-2|TRBJ1-3|.
CASSSSLNRGLGNTIYF
TGTGCCAGCAGCTCGAGCTTAAACAGGGGGCTAGGAAACACCATATATTTT
>TRBD1|TRBV19|TRBJ1-5|.
CASRTGGGSQPQHF
TGTGCCAGTAGGACAGGGGGCGGGAGTCAGCCCCAGCATTTT
>.|TRBV12-2|TRBJ1-1|.
CASRPATGAEAFF
TGTGCAAGTCGCCCAGCAACGGGGGCTGAAGCTTTCTTT
>TRBD1|TRBV28|TRBJ2-7|once
CASSTLQGAVPYEQYF
TGTGCCAGCAGTACCTTACAGGGGGCGGTTCCCTACGAGCAGTACTTC
>.|TRBV27|TRBJ1-5|.
CASRGVNQPQHF
TGTGCCAGCCGGGGGGTCAATCAGCCCCAGCATTTT
>TRBD1|TRBV9|TRBJ2-5|.
CASSPRTGKETQYF
TGTGCCAGCAGCCCAAGGACAGGGAAAGAGACCCAGTACTTC
>TRBD1|TRBV29-1|TRBJ2-1|.
CSIAGTGGYNEQFF
TGCAGCATCGCAGGGACAGGGGGCTACAATGAGCAGTTCTTC
>TRBD1|TRBV19|TRBJ1-6|.
CASSLQGNNSPLHF
TGTGCCAGTAGTCTACAGGGGAACAATTCACCCCTCCACTTT
>TRBD1|TRBV7-9|TRBJ2-7|.
CASSPRTGQCYEQYF
TGTGCCAGCAGCCCTAGGACAGGGCAGTGCTACGAGCAGTACTTC
>.|TRBV5-1|TRBJ2-3|.
CASSLEQAELDTQYF
TGCGCCAGCAGCTTGGAACAGGCGGAATTAGATACGCAGTATTTT
>TRBD1|TRBV2|TRBJ2-7|.
CASRPPSGTGGVERYF
TGTGCCAGCAGACCCCCCTCCGGGACAGGGGGAGTCGAGCGGTACTTC
>TRBD1|TRBV2|TRBJ1-1|few
CASSPWTGLTEAFF
TGTGCCAGCAGCCCCTGGACAGGGCTCACTGAAGCTTTCTTT
>.|TRBV6-1|TRBJ1-2|once
CASSEQPRLGYTF
TGTGCCAGCAGTGAACAGCCTAGATTGGGCTACACCTTC
>.|TRBV4-2|TRBJ1-3|.
CASSHGRFGTQAGDIYF
TGTGCCAGCAGCCATGGGAGGTTTGGGACCCAGGCGGGTGACATATATTTT
>.|TRBV5-6|TRBJ2-7|.
CASSFPTGAREQYF
TGTGCCAGCAGTTTCCCGACAGGAGCTCGCGAGCAGTACTTC
>.|TRBV9|TRBJ1-2|.
CASSRDDNYGYTF
TGTGCCAGCAGCCGGGATGACAACTATGGCTACACCTTC
>TRBD1|TRBV19|TRBJ2-1|.
CASSLLDRVGNEQFF
TGTGCCAGTAGTCTTCTGGACAGGGTGGGCAATGAGCAGTTCTTC
>.|TRBV5-4|TRBJ2-3|.
CASSISSTDTQYF
TGTGCCAGCAGCATTAGCTCCACAGATACGCAGTATTTT
>.|TRBV5-1|TRBJ2-1|few
CASSRPQGHSYNEQFF
TGCGCCAGCAGCCGACCCCAGGGGCACTCCTACAATGAGCAGTTCTTC
>.|TRBV6-9|TRBJ1-5|.
CASSYYCGGTLHQPQNF
TGTGCCAGCAGTTATTATTGCGGGGGTACCCTGCATCAGCCCCAGAATTTT
>.|TRBV11-2|TRBJ1-2|.
CASSATGFDGYTF
TGTGCCAGCAGCGCCACAGGGTTCGATGGCTACACCTTC
>.|TRBV30|TRBJ2-7|.
CAWRRPAGSYEQYF
TGTGCCTGGAGGAGGCCCGCGGGTTCCTACGAGCAGTACTTC
>TRBD2|TRBV5-4|TRBJ2-7|.
CASSLPRGGGSYEQYF
TGTGCCAGCAGCTTGCCGAGGGGCGGGGGGTCCTACGAGCAGTACTTC
>.|TRBV19|TRBJ2-5|once
CASSRQFQETQYF
TGTGCCAGTAGCCGACAGTTCCAAGAGACCCAGTACTTC
>.|TRBV4-3|TRBJ1-3|.
CASSQAQFLGNTIYF
TGCGCCAGCAGCCAAGCCCAGTTCCTCGGAAACACCATATATTTT
>.|TRBV12-5|TRBJ1-1|few
CASASRGGTEAFF
TGTGCTAGTGCCTCTCGGGGGGGGACTGAAGCTTTCTTT
>TRBD1|TRBV29-1|TRBJ2-2|.
CSVEAPGQGVGGELFF
TGCAGCGTTGAAGCCCCGGGACAGGGGGTCGGCGGGGAGCTGTTTTTT
>.|TRBV6-5|TRBJ1-1|.
CASRVAQLNTEAFF
TGTGCCAGCAGAGTGGCCCAATTGAACACTGAAGCTTTCTTT
>.|TRBV5-1|TRBJ2-7|.
CASSWGPGQGGSYEQYF
TGCGCCAGCAGCTGGGGGCCAGGGCAGGGGGGCTCCTACGAGCAGTACTTC
>TRBD2|TRBV28|TRBJ2-7|once
CASSFVTSGTYEQYF
TGTGCCAGCAGTTTCGTGACTAGCGGGACCTACGAGCAGTACTTC
>TRBD2|TRBV28|TRBJ2-7|.
CASGEGYF
TGTGCCAGCGGGGAGGGGTACTTC
>.|TRBV19|TRBJ1-1|few
CASNQAASEAFF
TGTGCCAGTAATCAGGCAGCATCCGAAGCTTTCTTT
>.|TRBV7-3|TRBJ2-3|.
CASSSQTSTDTQYF
TGTGCCAGCAGCTCTCAGACTAGCACAGATACGCAGTATTTT
>.|TRBV6-5|TRBJ1-1|.
CASRRDAEAFF
TGTGCCAGCAGGCGGGACGCTGAAGCTTTCTTT
>TRBD1|TRBV19|TRBJ1-2|.
CASSIARTGDYGYTF
TGTGCCAGTAGTATAGCCCGGACAGGGGATTACGGCTACACCTTC
>TRBD1|TRBV5-3|TRBJ2-2|.
CARSTPWTGTNTGELFF
TGTGCCAGAAGCACGCCCTGGACAGGAACCAACACCGGGGAGCTGTTTTTT
>TRBD1|TRBV9|TRBJ1-2|.
CASSVAGTGVTSSYTF
TGTGCCAGCAGCGTAGCGGGGACAGGGGTCACCTCCTCCTACACCTTC
>TRBD1|TRBV4-2|TRBJ2-7|once
CASSQGTGFAYEQYF
TGTGCCAGCAGCCAGGGGACAGGTTTCGCCTACGAGCAGTACTTC
>TRBD1|TRBV6-5|TRBJ2-7|.
CASSRDSFYEQYF
TGTGCCAGCAGCCGGGACAGCTTCTACGAGCAGTACTTC
>.|TRBV5-1|TRBJ2-1|.
CASSLMTGFGYNEQFF
TGCGCCAGCAGCTTGATGACGGGGTTCGGATACAATGAGCAGTTCTTC
>TRBD1|TRBV19|TRBJ1-2|.
CASSKTIQGLRGGYTF
TGTGCCAGTAGTAAGACGATACAGGGGCTCAGGGGTGGCTACACCTTC
>TRBD2|TRBV28|TRBJ2-1|.
CASSLVEAGGSYNEQFF
TGTGCCAGCAGTTTAGTAGAAGCGGGGGGTTCCTACAATGAGCAGTTCTTC
>TRBD1|TRBV4-2|TRBJ1-6|.
CASSQDLPTGGNNSPLHF
TGTGCCAGCAGCCAAGATCTCCCGACAGGGGGAAATAATTCACCCCTCCACTTT
>.|TRBV28|TRBJ1-1|.
CASLLGGTEAFF
TGTGCCAGCCTCTTGGGGGGCACTGAAGCTTTCTTT
>.|TRBV11-2|TRBJ1-4|.
CASSLASWGAEKLFF
TGTGCCAGCAGCTTAGCGAGCTGGGGCGCTGAAAAACTGTTTTTT
>TRBD1|TRBV5-1|TRBJ2-5|.
CASSLAQGVGQETQYF
TGCGCCAGCAGCTTGGCCCAGGGGGTTGGCCAAGAGACCCAGTACTTC
>TRBD1|TRBV5-1|TRBJ1-2|.
CASSADRNYGYTF
TGCGCCAGCAGCGCGGACAGGAACTATGGCTACACCTTC
>TRBD2|TRBV6-6|TRBJ2-5|.
CASSLAGGRETQYF
TGTGCCAGCAGTTTAGCGGGGGGCAGAGAGACCCAGTACTTC